These 24 T cell receptor beta chains were all obtained from the same sample, sequenced in a study of cytomegalovirus exposure and HLA in healthy donors. Produced via immunoSEQ multiplex PCR; TCRdb's table is partial and in-frame only. The table records around 130,000 clones, around nine tenths of them present only once. Material: PBMCs. Receptor source: a man aged 25-45 years in good health and CMV-seronegative.

V usage is TRBV18 and J usage is TRBJ2-1; maybe TRBD2 (6 bases). Germline V gene data show CDR1 as KGHSH and CDR2 as LQKENI. Trimming pared 2 bases from V and 8 bases from J, leaving 13 bases between. This CDR3 spans 14 amino acids. CDR3 residues: CASSPTGRGDEQFF. The CDR3 DNA follows: TGTGCCAGCTCACCAACCGGGAGAGGGGATGAGCAGTTCTTC. The full variable domain, with the rest looked up from reference TRBV18 and TRBJ2-1, is NAGVMQNPRHLVRRRGQEARLRCSPMKGHSHVYWYRQLPEEGLKFMVYLQKENIIDESGMPKERFSAEFPKEGPSILRIQQVVRGDSAAYFCASSPTGRGDEQFFGPGTRLTVL.

This clone came up once. This CDR3 reads CASSAARGGSYNEQFF. The CDR3 coding sequence is TGTGCCAGCAGCGCCGCCCGCGGGGGATCCTACAATGAGCAGTTCTTC. The rearrangement uses TRBV9 and TRBJ2-1; 7 nucleotides match TRBD2. Trimming at V came to 3 bases and at J to 1 base, leaving 7 bases not matched to a gene. The CDR3 extends over 16 amino acids. From germline, CDR1 is SGDLS and CDR2 YYNGEE.

The chain recombines TRBV30 with TRBJ2-1; possible D gene TRBD1, 5 bases. Per germline, CDR1 GTSNPN and CDR2 SVGIG (reference sequence). The CDR3 totals 11 residues. Deletions cut 2 bases from V and 16 bases from J, with 15 bases between. The CDR3 loop reads CAWSRPLQGFF. The CDR3 coding sequence is TGTGCCTGGAGTAGACCACTTCAGGGTTTCTTC.

The gene calls are TRBV27 and TRBJ2-7, with 16 bases identical to TRBD2. Germline V gene data show CDR1 as MNHEY and CDR2 as SMNVEV (reference sequence). After removal of 4 bases from V and 4 bases from J, the junction contained 19 bases not matched to a gene. This CDR3 comprises 21 residues. The CDR3 protein is CASSYLTKGLGTSGRAYEQYF. The CDR3 nucleotides read TGTGCCAGCAGTTACCTAACGAAGGGGCTAGGGACTAGCGGGAGGGCATACGAGCAGTACTTC.

This clone is medium-sized by share. This chain connects TRBV6-4 to TRBJ2-3, with TRBD1 matching over 12 bases. Germline values: CDR1 MRHNA, CDR2 SNTAGT. The CDR3 covers 15 residues. The trim removed 3 bases at V and 4 bases at J, leaving 2 bases unmatched. In nucleotides, the CDR3 is TGTGCCAGCAGTGAGGGGACAGGGGGCGCAGATACGCAGTATTTT. It is translated as CASSEGTGGADTQYF.

The rearrangement joins TRBV30 to TRBJ2-3, with 9 nucleotides matching TRBD1. The CDR3 length is 15 residues. V was pared by 0 bases and J by 6 bases, with 7 bases of the junction left unmatched. Germline CDR1 and CDR2: GTSNPN and SVGIG (reference sequence). The CDR3 sequence is CAWSVRWTGDDTQYF. The CDR3 nucleotides are TGTGCCTGGAGTGTGAGGTGGACAGGGGACGATACGCAGTATTTT.

This sequence joins TRBV12-5 and TRBJ2-1; 8 bases agree with TRBD2. The CDR3 is made up of 17 amino acids. The J segment lost 0 bases and the V segment lost 2 bases, leaving 6 bases of the junction unmatched. Per germline, CDR1 LGHNT and CDR2 FRNRAP. The CDR3 sequence: CASGLSTSGSSYNEQFF. CDR3 nucleotides: TGTGCTAGTGGTTTGTCTACTAGCGGAAGCTCCTACAATGAGCAGTTCTTC.

This clone has just a few counts. The chain is built from TRBV2 and TRBJ1-6, with 9 nucleotides matching TRBD1. The germline CDR1 and CDR2 sequences are SNHLY and FYNNEI. V was pared by 6 bases and J by 7 bases, with 7 bases of the junction left unmatched. This CDR3 comprises 15 residues. The CDR3 DNA follows: TGTGCCAGCAGCCCTGACAGGGGGTGGAATTCACCCCTCCACTTT. This codes for CASSPDRGWNSPLHF. The full variable domain, rest sourced from reference TRBV2 and TRBJ1-6, is EPEVTQTPSHQVTQMGQEVILRCVPISNHLYFYWYRQILGQKVEFLVSFYNNEISEKSEIFDDQFSVERPDGSNFTLKIRSTKLEDSAMYFCASSPDRGWNSPLHFGNGTRLTVT.

This sequence joins TRBV15 and TRBJ1-4; D is possibly TRBD1 (5 bases). This CDR3 region has 15 residues. The germline V and J ends were trimmed by 5 bases and 7 bases, with 17 bases remaining between them. CDR1 LNHNV and CDR2 YYDKDF come from the germline V gene (reference sequence). The CDR3: CATSVSGFGSEKLFF. CDR3 nucleotide sequence: TGTGCCACCAGCGTTTCAGGGTTTGGAAGTGAAAAACTGTTTTTT.

The CDR3 loop is CASSQEATSGNTGELFF. In DNA form, the CDR3 reads TGCGCCAGCAGCCAAGAAGCTACCAGCGGGAACACCGGGGAGCTGTTTTTT. The chain combines TRBV4-3 with TRBJ2-2; possibly TRBD2 for D (5 bases). The CDR3 is 17 residues long. CDR1 LGHNA and CDR2 YSLEER come from the germline V gene. Trimming took off 0 bases at V and 1 base at J, with 12 bases between the two ends.

V and J are TRBV5-1 and TRBJ2-1; 10 nucleotides match TRBD2. CDR3 length: 17 residues. V dropped 4 bases and J dropped 3; count of bases not matched to a gene: 10. The germline gives CDR1 SGHRS, CDR2 YFSETQ. CDR3 coding DNA: TGCGCCAGCAGCGGGGGACTATTAGCGGGAGGCTACAATGAGCAGTTCTTC. Encoded protein: CASSGGLLAGGYNEQFF.

The table lists this clone with a few counts. The J gene is TRBJ2-2, the V gene TRBV11-3, with 7 bases identical to TRBD1. In germline, CDR1 is SGHNT, CDR2 YENEEA. The CDR3 has 14 amino acids. V was clipped by 5 bases and J by 1 base; unmatched bases: 1. The CDR3 here is CASSHRGNTGELFF. The CDR3 region has the DNA TGTGCCAGCAGCCACAGGGGGAACACCGGGGAGCTGTTTTTT.

This chain uses TRBV14 with TRBJ1-1, with 7 bases aligning to TRBD1. The length of the CDR3 is 15 residues. V was pared by 3 bases and J by 3 bases, with 7 bases of the junction left unmatched. Germline V lookup: CDR1 SGHDN, CDR2 FVKESK. Written as DNA, the CDR3 is TGTGCCAGCAGCCACCTCCGGGACAGTTACACTGAAGCTTTCTTT. This encodes CASSHLRDSYTEAFF.

This clone has just one count. This chain joins TRBV13 and TRBJ2-1, with 10 bases that match TRBD2. The germline CDR1 and CDR2 sequences are PRHDT and FYEKMQ (reference sequence). J lost 7 bases, V lost 0 bases, and 9 bases had no gene match. There are 17 residues in the CDR3. The CDR3 here is CASSLGRSGRARNEQFF. CDR3 DNA: TGTGCCAGCAGCTTAGGCCGAAGCGGGAGGGCCAGGAATGAGCAGTTCTTC.

The V and J genes are TRBV27 and TRBJ2-5; D is ambiguous. The CDR3 totals 12 residues. The V end lost 3 bases, the J end lost 3 bases, and 5 bases lay between the germline ends. CDR1 is MNHEY and CDR2 is SMNVEV in the germline V gene (reference sequence). CDR3 DNA: TGTGCCAGCAGTTTTAATGAAGAGACCCAGTACTTC. Amino acid sequence: CASSFNEETQYF.

The V and J genes are TRBV19 and TRBJ1-5; D unresolved. The CDR3 has 15 amino acids. V dropped 2 bases and J dropped 0 bases, with 8 bases sitting between them. CDR1 and CDR2 (germline): LNHDA, SQIVND (reference sequence). CDR3 nucleotide sequence: TGTGCCAGTAGTATAACCAACTATAGCAATCAGCCCCAGCATTTT. Encoded protein: CASSITNYSNQPQHF.

This clone was detected once. V usage is TRBV30 and J usage is TRBJ2-5; TRBD2 agrees at 12 bases. Germline values: CDR1 GTSNPN, CDR2 SVGIG (reference sequence). This CDR3 contains 15 residues. With V trimmed by 4 bases and J by 6 bases, 9 bases remained unmatched. CDR3 in DNA: TGTGCCTGGAAGTCTAGCGGGAGGGCCGTGAAGACCCAGTACTTC. It is translated as CAWKSSGRAVKTQYF.

The J gene is TRBJ2-7, the V gene TRBV5-8; TRBD2 agrees at 7 bases. This CDR3 spans 16 amino acids. The V gene's germline CDR1 is SGHTS and CDR2 YDEGEE. V shed 4 bases and J 1 base; nucleotides not matched to a gene: 11. In DNA form, the CDR3 reads TGTGCCAGCAGCCCGGGCGGGACTACCCCTTCCTACGAGCAGTACTTC. Protein sequence: CASSPGGTTPSYEQYF.

The V call is TRBV4-1, the J call TRBJ2-2; perhaps TRBD1 as D (5 bases). With 4 bases removed from V and 6 bases from J, the gap between germline ends came to 15 bases. This CDR3 spans 15 amino acids. Germline V gene data show CDR1 as MGHRA and CDR2 as YSYEKL. CDR3 in amino acids: CASSLLVGDPGELFF. DNA for the CDR3: TGCGCCAGCAGCCTACTTGTAGGGGATCCCGGGGAGCTGTTTTTT.

This clone was seen only once. The chain couples TRBV18 to TRBJ1-1; the D gene is possibly TRBD1 (5 bases). Germline V lookup: CDR1 KGHSH, CDR2 LQKENI. The CDR3 consists of 14 residues. The V and J ends lost 4 bases and 3 bases respectively, with 12 bases between them. CDR3 in amino acids: CASSLLDTYTEAFF. In DNA form, the CDR3 reads TGTGCCAGCTCACTACTGGACACATACACTGAAGCTTTCTTT.

V is TRBV19 and J is TRBJ1-5, with a tentative D call TRBD1 (6 bases). The CDR3 contains 14 residues. The germline gives CDR1 LNHDA, CDR2 SQIVND (reference sequence). V was pared by 5 bases and J by 2 bases, with 10 bases between. For the CDR3, the DNA is TGTGCCAGTAGTCATGCAGGGGGCAATCAGCCCCAGCATTTT. This encodes CASSHAGGNQPQHF.

This clone was counted once. The chain joins TRBV6-4 to TRBJ2-1; 9 bases are shared with TRBD2. Losses at the gene ends were 3 bases for V and 6 bases for J; bases not matched to a gene: 6. The germline V gene encodes CDR1 MRHNA and CDR2 SNTAGT. This CDR3 comprises 15 residues. The CDR3 nucleotides read TGTGCCAGCAGTGAGCGTAGCGGGGGAGTCAATGAGCAGTTCTTC. Translation: CASSERSGGVNEQFF.

The chain is built from TRBV9 and TRBJ2-3; perhaps TRBD2 as D (6 bases). CDR1 and CDR2 from the germline V gene are SGDLS and YYNGEE. V lost 4 bases, J lost 3 bases, and 18 bases lay in between. This CDR3 spans 16 amino acids. This CDR3 is CASSPPLATGTDTQYF. CDR3 sequence (DNA): TGTGCCAGCAGCCCCCCGCTAGCGACGGGGACAGATACGCAGTATTTT.

V is TRBV2 and J is TRBJ2-7, with D maybe TRBD1 (6 bases). The germline gives CDR1 SNHLY, CDR2 FYNNEI. The CDR3 is 16 residues long. V lost 6 bases and J lost 0, with 18 bases in between. CDR3 sequence (DNA): TGTGCCAGCAGGGGACACGACAGCGCAAGCTCCTACGAGCAGTACTTC. Its translation is CASRGHDSASSYEQYF.